Presented here are 27 T cell receptor beta chains from one specimen sequenced in a study of T cell responses to AZD1222 COVID-19 vaccine (dated by TCRdb to the early 2020s). Library preparation used the immunoSEQ multiplex PCR assay. In TCRdb, the immuneACCESS table is reduced to in-frame sequences with V and J assigned. These tables do not hold every clone; where another copy was compared, an unresolved V gene accounts for under half, and the others remain unexplained. Within this sample are about 160,000 clones, with roughly 94% of them counted one time only. The top ten clones comprise less than 4.5% of the sample. Explained via the paper, the time point label denotes: baseline before first vaccination. According to the study, the label for this sample's treatment or condition signals: meningococcal conjugate vaccine given as trial control. The source was peripheral blood, collected on day 0 of MenACWY control vaccination. The receptors come from an adult in good health.

The genes are TRBV29-1 and TRBJ1-1; tentative D call: TRBD1 (5 bases). V gave up 6 bases and J gave up 3 bases, with 14 bases separating them. This CDR3 spans 13 amino acids. The germline CDR1 and CDR2 sequences are SQVTM and ANQGSEA. CDR3 sequence reads: CSVPEVGDTEAFF. The DNA of the CDR3 is TGCAGCGTACCGGAGGTAGGGGACACTGAAGCTTTCTTT.

The rearrangement joins TRBV27 to TRBJ2-1; no firm D call. This CDR3 is built from 13 residues. Germline-derived CDR1 and CDR2 are MNHEY and SMNVEV (reference sequence). Deletions cut 1 base from V and 10 bases from J, with 11 bases between. CDR3 residues: CASSLWPQGEQFF. DNA for the CDR3: TGTGCCAGCAGTTTATGGCCGCAAGGGGAGCAGTTCTTC.

The chain recombines TRBV7-2 with TRBJ2-3, with 11 bases lining up with TRBD2. V dropped 5 bases and J dropped 3; count of bases not matched to a gene: 10. Germline lookup yields CDR1 SGHTA and CDR2 FQGNSA. CDR3 length equals 17 residues. The CDR3 nucleotides are TGTGCCAGCAGCGTCCGGACCACTAGCGGGAGAACAGATACGCAGTATTTT. This sequence encodes CASSVRTTSGRTDTQYF.

This chain joins TRBV29-1 and TRBJ2-7; 11 bases align to TRBD1. In germline, CDR1 is SQVTM, CDR2 ANQGSEA. V lost 4 bases, J lost 1 base, and 6 bases stayed unmatched. This CDR3 region has 15 residues. The CDR3 sequence: CSVGFGTGGSYEQYF. The CDR3 DNA reads TGCAGCGTTGGTTTCGGGACAGGGGGTTCCTACGAGCAGTACTTC.

This chain uses TRBV7-9 with TRBJ1-1; D not resolved. Trimming removed 1 base at V and 3 bases at J, with 12 bases between. Germline CDR1 and CDR2: SEHNR and FQNEAQ (reference sequence). The CDR3 has 15 amino acids. The CDR3 is CASSLDGKWDTEAFF. The CDR3 coding sequence is TGTGCCAGCAGCTTAGACGGGAAATGGGACACTGAAGCTTTCTTT.

This chain connects TRBV30 to TRBJ1-4; D is uncertain. The CDR3 contains 14 residues. CDR1 is GTSNPN, CDR2 SVGIG, per germline (reference sequence). Trimming pared 6 bases from V and 7 bases from J, leaving 18 bases between. The CDR3 loop reads CACSGGLHGEKLFF. CDR3 nucleotide sequence: TGTGCCTGCTCAGGTGGCCTTCATGGTGAAAAACTGTTTTTT.

The chain couples TRBV21-1 to TRBJ2-7; the table names TRBD2, a call not compared with the DNA. TRBV21-1 is an annotated pseudogene. The CDR3 loop spans 18 amino acids. The CDR3 nucleotides are TGTGCCAGCAGCAAAAGACTAGCGGGAGAGACCTTTTCCTACGAGCAGTACTTC. Amino acids: CASSKRLAGETFSYEQYF.

J is TRBJ2-7 and V is TRBV2; maybe TRBD1 (5 bases). Germline V gives CDR1 SNHLY, CDR2 FYNNEI. Trimming took off 5 bases at V and 5 bases at J, with 16 bases between the two ends. The CDR3 is 14 amino acids. For the CDR3, the DNA is TGTGCCAGCAGTCGACAGTTTTCGTTTGACGAGCAGTACTTC. Translated, it gives CASSRQFSFDEQYF. The full variable domain, rest sourced from reference TRBV2 and TRBJ2-7, is EPEVTQTPSHQVTQMGQEVILRCVPISNHLYFYWYRQILGQKVEFLVSFYNNEISEKSEIFDDQFSVERPDGSNFTLKIRSTKLEDSAMYFCASSRQFSFDEQYFGPGTRLTVT.

The rearrangement uses TRBV6-2 or TRBV6-3 and TRBJ2-5; D is uncertain. Germline loops: CDR1 MNHEY, CDR2 SVGEGT. Trimming left V 0 bases short and J 5 bases short, with 4 bases between. The CDR3 is 12 amino acids. CDR3 loop: CASSYSTETQYF. For the CDR3, the DNA is TGTGCCAGCAGTTACTCGACTGAGACCCAGTACTTC.

This chain links TRBV6-5 with TRBJ2-2; no clear D. The CDR3 is made up of 12 amino acids. Trimming removed 6 bases from V and 5 bases from J, with 7 bases in between. The germline V gene has CDR1 MNHEY and CDR2 SVGAGI. The CDR3, as DNA: TGTGCCAGCAGAAGGCAAACCGGGGAGCTGTTTTTT. Translating gives CASRRQTGELFF.

This chain uses TRBV11-2 with TRBJ2-1, with 9 bases that match TRBD2. V was clipped by 6 bases and J by 3 bases; unmatched bases: 6. This CDR3 is 15 amino acids long. Germline V gene data show CDR1 as SGHAT and CDR2 as FQNNGV. CDR3 in DNA: TGTGCCAGCAGAGCTAGCGGGGCGATCTACAATGAGCAGTTCTTC. This gives the protein CASRASGAIYNEQFF.

In the case of this clone: One end of the junction does not line up with germline, which may come from a read error. The chain combines TRBV11-1 with TRBJ1-1; D unclear. The CDR3 is made up of 14 amino acids. Germline V gene lookup returns CDR1 SGHAT and CDR2 FQDESV (reference sequence). This CDR3 reads CASSLGGGNSEAFF. The CDR3 nucleotides read TGTGCCAGCAGCTTAGGCGGCGGGAACAGTGAAGCTTTCTTT.

The rearrangement uses TRBV27 and TRBJ2-1, with no clear D. The CDR3 has 13 residues. V was pared by 2 bases and J by 4 bases, with 6 bases between. CDR1 and CDR2 (germline): MNHEY, SMNVEV (reference sequence). The CDR3 coding sequence is TGTGCCAGCAGTTTAGGTGGTTACAATGAGCAGTTCTTC. Its translation is CASSLGGYNEQFF.

This rearrangement joins TRBV9 to TRBJ2-7; TRBD2 agrees at 10 bases. The junction had 16 bases not matched to a gene; V was cut back by 4 bases and J by 3 bases. The V gene's germline CDR1 is SGDLS and CDR2 YYNGEE. This CDR3 region has 18 residues. DNA of the CDR3: TGTGCCAGCAGCCTCGGGACTAGCGAACGATTTCCTCACTACGAGCAGTACTTC. This sequence encodes CASSLGTSERFPHYEQYF.

The V call is TRBV4-1, the J call TRBJ2-7; D unclear. Germline CDR1 MGHRA, CDR2 YSYEKL. V lost 1 base, J lost 5 bases, and 3 bases lay in between. CDR3 length: 11 amino acids. CDR3 amino acids: CASSQGDEQYF. CDR3 nucleotide sequence: TGCGCCAGCAGCCAAGGGGACGAGCAGTACTTC.

The genes are TRBV4-3 and TRBJ1-2; D unresolved. Germline V gene data show CDR1 as LGHNA and CDR2 as YSLEER. The CDR3 loop spans 11 amino acids. The V gene lost 2 bases and the J gene lost 11 bases, with 9 bases spanning the gap. The CDR3 reads CASSQSQEYTF. In DNA form, the CDR3 reads TGCGCCAGCAGCCAATCTCAAGAGTACACCTTC.

The V gene is TRBV4-2, the J gene TRBJ2-1; the D gene is possibly TRBD1 (5 bases). This CDR3 contains 17 residues. Germline CDR1 LGHNA, CDR2 YNFKEQ. Trimming took 0 bases from V and 4 from J, leaving 16 bases between them. CDR3 sequence reads: CASSQEGNQGWYNEQFF. Here the CDR3 DNA reads TGTGCCAGCAGCCAAGAAGGGAACCAGGGATGGTACAATGAGCAGTTCTTC.

The chain joins TRBV6-6 to TRBJ1-5; TRBD1 matches 9 bases. CDR1 is MNHNY, CDR2 SVGAGI, per germline (reference sequence). The CDR3 has 15 amino acids. V lost 7 bases, J lost 6 bases, and 10 bases stayed unmatched. For the CDR3, the DNA is TGTGCCAGCACCTACGACAGGGGGAGAAGTCAGCCCCAGCATTTT. Protein sequence: CASTYDRGRSQPQHF.

The V and J genes are TRBV11-2 and TRBJ1-5; no definite D call. The germline V gene has CDR1 SGHAT and CDR2 FQNNGV. This CDR3 is built from 13 residues. V was shortened by 8 bases and J by 6 bases, with 14 bases between the two germline ends. The CDR3 nucleotides are TGTGCCAGCGGCCCACCGGGAATTCAGCCCCAGCATTTT. Translation: CASGPPGIQPQHF. Looking up the rest from reference TRBV11-2 and TRBJ1-5 gives the full variable domain: EAGVAQSPRYKIIEKRQSVAFWCNPISGHATLYWYQQILGQGPKLLIQFQNNGVVDDSQLPKDRFSAERLKGVDSTLKIQPAKLEDSAVYLCASGPPGIQPQHFGDGTRLSIL.

The sample holds a few counts of this clone. This CDR3 is CAYSQGATDTGELFF. As DNA, the CDR3 is TGTGCCTACTCACAGGGGGCGACGGACACCGGGGAGCTGTTTTTT. The V gene is TRBV30, the J gene TRBJ2-2; 9 bases map to TRBD1. Germline V lookup: CDR1 GTSNPN, CDR2 SVGIG (reference sequence). V was pared by 7 bases and J by 3 bases, with 9 bases of the junction left unmatched. This CDR3 is 15 amino acids long.

The chain couples TRBV6-5 to TRBJ2-5; 10 bases are shared with TRBD1. The germline CDR1 and CDR2 sequences are MNHEY and SVGAGI. V dropped 6 bases and J dropped 1; count of bases not matched to a gene: 5. This CDR3 comprises 15 residues. The CDR3: CASRWDRGVQETQYF. The CDR3 DNA reads as TGTGCCAGCAGATGGGACAGGGGAGTCCAAGAGACCCAGTACTTC.

This rearrangement joins TRBV2 to TRBJ1-1; possible D gene TRBD1, 5 bases. This CDR3 has 12 residues. Deletions cut 4 bases from V and 10 bases from J, with 13 bases between. The V gene's germline CDR1 is SNHLY and CDR2 FYNNEI. Here the CDR3 reads CASSGSVGVAFF. In DNA, the CDR3 is TGTGCCAGCAGTGGTAGCGTAGGGGTAGCTTTCTTT.

The chain recombines TRBV19 with TRBJ1-1; D unclear. V was cut by 2 bases and J by 6 bases, with 13 bases left in between. The CDR3 covers 14 residues. CDR1 and CDR2 from the germline V gene are LNHDA and SQIVND (reference sequence). CDR3 bases: TGTGCCAGTAGTATACTCACCGCGGGCGCTGAAGCTTTCTTT. Its translation: CASSILTAGAEAFF.

J is TRBJ2-7 and V is TRBV19; the D is unclear. The germline V and J ends were trimmed by 3 bases and 3 bases, with 9 bases remaining between them. Germline V gene lookup returns CDR1 LNHDA and CDR2 SQIVND (reference sequence). CDR3 length: 13 amino acids. CDR3 loop: CASSISTVYEQYF. The DNA for the CDR3 is TGTGCCAGTAGTATCTCGACGGTCTACGAGCAGTACTTC.

This clone was recorded only once. The chain links TRBV27 to TRBJ2-3; TRBD1 or TRBD2 may be the D gene (5 bases each). The V end was cut by 6 bases, the J end by 4 bases, with 23 bases between. The germline V gene encodes CDR1 MNHEY and CDR2 SMNVEV (reference sequence). This CDR3 contains 17 residues. The CDR3 loop reads CASSLVRYPGSPDTQYF. As DNA, the CDR3 is TGTGCCAGCAGCCTTGTCCGGTACCCAGGGAGTCCAGATACGCAGTATTTT.

The chain couples TRBV4-1 to TRBJ2-7, with D uncertain. Trimming cost V 1 base and J 6 bases, with 13 bases left between them. Germline CDR1 is MGHRA and CDR2 is YSYEKL. The CDR3 sequence is 14 residues long. The DNA for the CDR3 is TGCGCCAGCAGCCAAGGCGCCCAGGTACCCGAGCAGTACTTC. This gives the protein CASSQGAQVPEQYF.

This chain links TRBV5-1 with TRBJ2-3; TRBD2 matches at 15 bases. The CDR3 sequence is 16 residues long. The germline V gene encodes CDR1 SGHRS and CDR2 YFSETQ. V dropped 4 bases and J dropped 0; count of bases not matched to a gene: 0. CDR3 coding DNA: TGCGCCAGCAGCGGACTAGCGGGAGGGAGCACAGATACGCAGTATTTT. It yields the protein CASSGLAGGSTDTQYF. Drawing the rest from reference TRBV5-1 and TRBJ2-3, the complete variable domain is KAGVTQTPRYLIKTRGQQVTLSCSPISGHRSVSWYQQTPGQGLQFLFEYFSETQRNKGNFPGRFSGRQFSNSRSEMNVSTLELGDSALYLCASSGLAGGSTDTQYFGPGTRLTVL.